Sequencing of this T cell receptor (beta chain) was carried out in a study of blood T cell repertoires in COVID-19. The overall study: Nucleic acid was either cDNA or gDNA, and it came from T cells, B-cell-depleted T cells, or PBMCs.

The V segment lost 4 bases and the J segment 3 bases; nucleotides outside the gene matches: 5. This CDR3 region has 16 residues. Per the germline V gene, CDR1 is SGHRS and CDR2 is YFSETQ. Only in-frame clones appear in the TCRdb table, and some are missing; sequencing was by immunoSEQ multiplex PCR. There are 45,000 to 65,000 clones in the sample; around 84% occur only once, and 10% to 15% lies in the top ten. The TCR originated in an elderly woman with acute or convalescent COVID-19. The gene calls are TRBV5-1 and TRBJ2-1; 12 nucleotides line up with TRBD2. The sample consisted of peripheral blood. CDR3 protein: CASSNLAGGNYNEQFF. CDR3 nucleotide sequence: TGCGCCAGCAGCAACCTAGCGGGGGGGAACTACAATGAGCAGTTCTTC.